This note documents a single T cell receptor (beta chain) sequence. The data belong to a study of shared clonotypes between healthy human individuals. The method was immunoSEQ multiplex PCR; TCRdb's version includes in-frame clones alone and lacks a portion of them. The table lists around 370,000 clones, 95% to 97% of them singletons. Germline CDR1 reads KGHSH; CDR2 reads LQKENI. The CDR3 consists of 17 residues. Trimming took 4 bases from V and 0 from J, leaving 13 bases between them. This chain connects TRBV18 to TRBJ2-6; D not resolved. This sequence was found in a young man in good health. The sequenced sample was memory CD8+ T cells sorted from blood. Stated subset: CD45RO+ cells pooled with CCR7-negative TemRA cells. CDR3 region: CASSQILRDSGANVLTF. CDR3 nucleotides: TGTGCCAGCTCACAGATTCTACGCGACTCTGGGGCCAACGTCCTGACTTTC.